This TCR beta chain was sequenced in a study of blood T cell repertoires in COVID-19 (dated by TCRdb to between 2020 and 2021). Describing the broader study: The collaborator samples originated in the United States, Italy and Spain and spanned the acute and convalescent phases of COVID-19. The prospective study material was composed of cDNA or gDNA derived from T cells, B-cell-depleted T cells, or PBMCs. Deeply sampled blood TCRbeta repertoires from subjects exposed to, actively infected with, or recovered from COVID-19 were included in the dataset. The repertoires were released in a freely available public database intended as a resource for research on the immune response to SARS-CoV-2. The samples were drawn from two sources: the first 160 participants of the ongoing ImmuneRACE study, and approximately 1,300 subjects contributed by 6 global collaborators. Sample metadata almost always included a de-identified subject ID, COVID-19 status, age in years and sex. Where available, HLA class I and class II types were taken from metadata supplied by the sample provider and were not determined by assay-based typing.

Whole blood was collected in K2EDTA tubes by collaborating institutions according to the institutions' own protocols. For TCRbeta analysis, collaborators shipped samples as frozen whole blood, isolated PBMCs, or DNA extracted from either of those sample types. Broad study findings and their caveats: Clinical and demographic metadata were provided uncurated, with the amount varying by source and participant.

TCRbeta CDR3 regions were amplified from genomic DNA using the immunoSEQ Assay, a bias-controlled multiplex PCR. From the authors' description of their analysis: Nucleated cell counts per sample were estimated from amplification of reference gene primers within the assay. Sequence reads were collapsed and filtered to measure the absolute abundance of every unique TCRbeta CDR3 rearrangement. For each sample, productive Simpson clonality was calculated as the square root of Simpson's diversity index across productive rearrangements. The clones in this table, taken by TCRdb from immuneACCESS, are in-frame only. Not every clone is retained; where verified, under half of the shortfall comes from an unresolved V gene, and the cause of the rest is unknown. V, J and clone size derive from that table, while D and trimming were established from the DNA sequence. The sample contains 110,000 to 150,000 clones, 65% to 80% of them found a single time. Around 4% of the sample comes from the top ten.

The CDR1 and CDR2 encoded by the germline V gene (reference sequence) are SSHAT and FNYEAQ. Relative to germline, V is 3 bases shorter and J is 4 bases shorter, with 7 bases between their ends. From cysteine to phenylalanine, the CDR3 is 13 amino acids long. The DNA shown is the 39-base CDR3, in frame from base 1. On this clone itself: The clone's antigen remains unknown. No base quality information exists; no much larger clone differs at one position.

The chain was built from TRBV7-7 and TRBJ2-1, with no reliable assignment of the D segment. The sequence was collected from a man in his 60s with acute or convalescent COVID-19. The sequencing input was peripheral blood. The DNA sequence reads TGTGCCAGCAGCTTTGGCCATTACAATGAGCAGTTCTTC. Its coded protein is CASSFGHYNEQFF. The reference TRBV7-7 and TRBJ2-1 proteins fill in what lies around the CDR3, so the full variable domain reads GAGVSQSPRYKVTKRGQDVTLRCDPISSHATLYWYQQALGQGPEFLTYFNYEAQPDKSGLPSDRFSAERPEGSISTLTIQRTEQRDSAMYRCASSFGHYNEQFFGPGTRLTVL.